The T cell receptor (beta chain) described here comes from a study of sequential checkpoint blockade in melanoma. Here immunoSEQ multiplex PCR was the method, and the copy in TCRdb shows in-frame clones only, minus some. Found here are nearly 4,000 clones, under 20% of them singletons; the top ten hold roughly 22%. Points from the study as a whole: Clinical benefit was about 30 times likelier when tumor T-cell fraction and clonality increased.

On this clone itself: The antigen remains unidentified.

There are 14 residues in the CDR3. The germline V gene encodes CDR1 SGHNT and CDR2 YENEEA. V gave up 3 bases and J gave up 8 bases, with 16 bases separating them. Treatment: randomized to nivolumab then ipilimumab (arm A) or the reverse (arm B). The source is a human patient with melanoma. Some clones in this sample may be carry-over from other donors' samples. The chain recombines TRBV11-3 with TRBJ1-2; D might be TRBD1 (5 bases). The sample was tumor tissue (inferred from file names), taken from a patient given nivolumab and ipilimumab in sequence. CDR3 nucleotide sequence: TGTGCCAGCAGCTTCGGCGGTGGGGGATCCGGCTACACCTTC. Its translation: CASSFGGGGSGYTF.